These 14 T cell receptor beta chains share one sample of origin, sequenced in a study of identical twins' blood T cells. TCRdb processed the 5' RACE reads anew with MiXCR; each CDR3 protein has one entry. In the table there are roughly 380,000 distinct CDR3 sequences, about 28% of which are singletons. Sequencing used PBMCs. These receptors came from a woman aged 18 to 55 in good health.

This clonotype has at least ten counts. The rearrangement links TRBV10-3 to TRBJ2-1, with D perhaps TRBD2 (6 bases). This CDR3 is built from 16 residues. Germline CDR1 is ENHRY and CDR2 is SYGVKD. V was cut by 1 base and J by 13 bases, with 23 bases left in between. The DNA of the CDR3 is TGTGCCATCAGTGAGTTCGGACATAAAGCCGGGGGTAGCCAGTTCTTC. Translation gives CAISEFGHKAGGSQFF.

This clonotype was detected many times. This sequence joins TRBV5-6 and TRBJ2-7; D is ambiguous. Germline V gene lookup returns CDR1 SGHDT and CDR2 YYEEEE. Between the trimmed V and J ends, which lost 4 bases and 3 bases, there was a span of 11 bases. The CDR3 is 13 amino acids. The CDR3 coding sequence is TGTGCCAGCAGCGATCGACTGATCTACGAGCAGTACTTC. Amino acid sequence: CASSDRLIYEQYF.

This clonotype was observed a handful of times. An end of the junction does not agree with germline; a read error may underlie this. The chain joins TRBV5-1 to TRBJ1-5; D is unclear. Germline CDR1 and CDR2: SGHRS and YFSETQ. The CDR3 extends over 11 amino acids. The CDR3 loop is CTSSENQPQHF. CDR3 in DNA: TGCACCAGCAGCGAAAATCAGCCCCAGCATTTT.

This clonotype was detected only a few times. The chain couples TRBV14 to TRBJ2-1, with D tentatively TRBD1 (6 bases). Per germline, CDR1 SGHDN and CDR2 FVKESK. V was pared by 0 bases and J by 10 bases, with 13 bases between. This CDR3 has 14 amino acids. CDR3 DNA sequence: TGTGCCAGCAGCCAAGAGACTCCAGGGGACGAGCAGTTCTTC. Encoded protein: CASSQETPGDEQFF.

The genes are TRBV12-3 or TRBV12-4 and TRBJ1-2, with TRBD1 as a possible D gene (6 bases). The CDR3 length is 14 residues. Trimming cost V 3 bases and J 3 bases, with 11 bases left between them. CDR3 nucleotide sequence: TGTGCCAGCAGTTTCCGGAACAGGGACTATGGCTACACCTTC. It codes for CASSFRNRDYGYTF.

The gene calls are TRBV7-2 and TRBJ1-2, with 8 bases lining up with TRBD1. CDR3 length equals 14 residues. The germline CDR1 and CDR2 sequences are SGHTA and FQGNSA. Trimming took 2 bases from V and 8 from J; bases not matched to a gene: 7. Here the CDR3 DNA reads TGTGCCAGCAGCTTATCAGGACAGGGTGGAGGCTACACCTTC. Translating it yields CASSLSGQGGGYTF. The full variable domain, in which reference TRBV7-2 and TRBJ1-2 provide the parts outside the CDR3, is GAGVSQSPSNKVTEKGKDVELRCDPISGHTALYWYRQSLGQGLEFLIYFQGNSAPDKSGLPSDRFSAERTGGSVSTLTIQRTQQEDSAVYLCASSLSGQGGGYTFGSGTRLTVV.

The chain carries TRBV5-1 and TRBJ2-2, with a tentative D call TRBD1 (5 bases). Germline V gene sequence: CDR1 SGHRS, CDR2 YFSETQ. Trimming cost V 2 bases and J 0 bases, with 11 bases left between them. This CDR3 spans 16 amino acids. CDR3 in DNA: TGCGCCAGCAGCTTAAGTACCAGGGCGAACACCGGGGAGCTGTTTTTT. Protein: CASSLSTRANTGELFF. The entire variable domain, with the rest obtained from reference TRBV5-1 and TRBJ2-2, is as follows: KAGVTQTPRYLIKTRGQQVTLSCSPISGHRSVSWYQQTPGQGLQFLFEYFSETQRNKGNFPGRFSGRQFSNSRSEMNVSTLELGDSALYLCASSLSTRANTGELFFGEGSRLTVL.

The chain links TRBV6-6 to TRBJ2-7; 7 bases are a match to TRBD1. The CDR3 consists of 13 residues. Germline loops: CDR1 MNHNY, CDR2 SVGAGI (reference sequence). J gave up 3 bases and V 7 bases, and 6 bases lay outside the gene matches. CDR3 region: CASTQGTIYEQYF. The CDR3 nucleotides are TGTGCCAGCACACAGGGGACCATCTACGAGCAGTACTTC.

DNA of the CDR3: TGCAGCGTTGAACCCTGGGGCAGGTCGTACACCTTC. Protein sequence: CSVEPWGRSYTF. The V call is TRBV29-1, the J call TRBJ1-2; D perhaps matches TRBD1 (5 bases). The CDR3 is 12 amino acids. Trimming pared 2 bases from V and 11 bases from J, leaving 15 bases between. The germline V gene encodes CDR1 SQVTM and CDR2 ANQGSEA.

This rearrangement joins TRBV10-3 to TRBJ1-1; D might be TRBD1 (6 bases). The CDR3 covers 14 residues. V was shortened by 6 bases and J by 4 bases, with 15 bases between the two germline ends. From germline, CDR1 is ENHRY and CDR2 SYGVKD. The DNA of the CDR3 is TGTGCCATCAGGCCGCAGGGGTACGGCACTGAAGCTTTCTTT. The encoded protein is CAIRPQGYGTEAFF.

In this sample, this clonotype turned up many times. This sequence joins TRBV29-1 and TRBJ1-1; a possible D gene is TRBD1 (5 bases). Germline loops: CDR1 SQVTM, CDR2 ANQGSEA. V was cut by 3 bases and J by 10 bases, with 12 bases left in between. This CDR3 has 11 amino acids. The CDR3 loop is CSVDGGSGAFF. The CDR3 nucleotides read TGCAGCGTTGACGGGGGTAGCGGAGCTTTCTTT. The complete variable domain, with remaining parts taken from reference TRBV29-1 and TRBJ1-1, reads SAVISQKPSRDICQRGTSLTIQCQVDSQVTMMFWYRQQPGQSLTLIATANQGSEATYESGFVIDKFPISRPNLTFSTLTVSNMSPEDSSIYLCSVDGGSGAFFGQGTRLTVV.

This clonotype occurred a few times. The rearrangement links TRBV6-5 to TRBJ1-1, with unresolved D. CDR1 is MNHEY, CDR2 SVGAGI, per germline. V lost 1 base to trimming and J lost 5 bases, with 8 bases between them. The CDR3 is made up of 13 amino acids. CDR3 residues: CASSYFSGTEAFF. As DNA, the CDR3 is TGTGCCAGCAGTTACTTTTCTGGGACTGAAGCTTTCTTT.

This chain joins TRBV6-5 and TRBJ2-2, with TRBD1 matching 7 bases. The CDR3 runs to 14 residues. Germline V CDR1 and CDR2: MNHEY, SVGAGI. Unmatched junction bases numbered 4, after V lost 2 bases and J lost 7 bases. Here the CDR3 DNA reads TGTGCCAGCAGTTACAAGGGGGCATACGGGGAGCTGTTTTTT. Amino acids: CASSYKGAYGELFF.

The chain is built from TRBV2 and TRBJ1-3; D possibly corresponds to TRBD1 (5 bases). V dropped 7 bases and J dropped 2 bases, with 12 bases sitting between them. The CDR3 is 14 residues long. Germline loops: CDR1 SNHLY, CDR2 FYNNEI. The CDR3 loop reads CASTAGGAGNTIYF. As DNA, the CDR3 is TGTGCCAGCACCGCGGGAGGGGCTGGAAACACCATATATTTT.